The T cell receptor (beta chain) under discussion was sequenced for a study of OX40 agonist ivuxolimab in advanced cancers. For the study at large: Age averaged roughly 60 years (range roughly 23 to 79), and roughly 82% were male. It was permissible to have had prior anti-PD-1, anti-PD-L1 or anti-CTLA-4 therapy, and about 40% had some.

Study results and limitations: Among patients with partial responses at 0.1-3.0 mg/kg, clonal expansion was among the lowest.

Patients were excluded for autoimmune disease history or systemic immunosuppression. Of note for this clone: Its specificity is unknown.

Repertoires were generated with immunoSEQ multiplex PCR, while TCRdb's copy carries only in-frame clones and drops some. The repertoire holds tens of thousands of clones, with approximately 91% as singletons. V trimming: 3 bases; J trimming: 7 bases; junction bases outside the gene matches: 11. CDR1 is SGHRS, CDR2 YFSETQ, per germline. This CDR3 has 16 residues. This rearrangement joins TRBV5-1 to TRBJ2-1; 9 bases are a match to TRBD1. This clonotype was sampled from an adult with an advanced solid tumor such as melanoma, head and neck, liver or kidney cancer. The sample in question was CD4+ or CD8+ T cells sorted from blood, obtained in a trial of the OX40 agonist ivuxolimab. The CDR3 DNA sequence: TGCGCCAGCAGCTCAAACCGGGACAGGGTTTCGAATGAGCAGTTCTTC. Its protein product is CASSSNRDRVSNEQFF.